The next 17 T cell receptor beta chains were all read from a single sample in a study of blood T cell repertoires in COVID-19. Clones were sequenced by immunoSEQ multiplex PCR, and TCRdb holds only the in-frame ones, with some missing. The repertoire holds more than 150,000 clones, around 80% seen once, with approximately 15% in the top ten. Sequencing was carried out using PBMCs or T cells enriched from blood (not recorded which). The receptors were gathered from a man in his sixties who had been exposed to COVID-19.

This chain links TRBV7-8 with TRBJ2-7, with TRBD1 matching over 9 bases. Germline V gene lookup returns CDR1 SGHVS and CDR2 FQNEAQ. V lost 3 bases to trimming and J lost 6 bases; unmatched junction nucleotides: 6. The CDR3 has 14 residues. CDR3 coding DNA: TGTGCCAGCAGCTTTTTACAGACAGGGGGCGAGCAGTACTTC. Its protein is CASSFLQTGGEQYF.

The chain employs TRBV18 and TRBJ2-3; D might be TRBD2 (7 bases). V lost 4 bases, J lost 0 bases, and 14 bases lay in between. The CDR3 has 16 amino acids. Per germline, CDR1 KGHSH and CDR2 LQKENI. The CDR3 DNA reads TGTGCCAGCTCACGGGAGGGGGGGCTCAGCACAGATACGCAGTATTTT. This gives the protein CASSREGGLSTDTQYF. Full variable domain (rest looked up from reference TRBV18 and TRBJ2-3): NAGVMQNPRHLVRRRGQEARLRCSPMKGHSHVYWYRQLPEEGLKFMVYLQKENIIDESGMPKERFSAEFPKEGPSILRIQQVVRGDSAAYFCASSREGGLSTDTQYFGPGTRLTVL.

This chain connects TRBV29-1 to TRBJ2-3; 9 bases are a match to TRBD2. CDR1 SQVTM and CDR2 ANQGSEA come from the germline V gene. The CDR3 covers 17 residues. J was trimmed by 1 base and V by 2 bases; bases with no gene match: 10. The CDR3 region is CSVERPSGTLRTDTQYF. As DNA, the CDR3 is TGCAGCGTTGAAAGACCTAGCGGGACCCTCCGCACAGATACGCAGTATTTT.

The chain has TRBV5-1 and TRBJ2-3; tentative D call: TRBD2 (7 bases). This CDR3 region has 15 residues. The germline gives CDR1 SGHRS, CDR2 YFSETQ. The CDR3 reads CASSAGAGVTDTQYF. The DNA of the CDR3 is TGCGCGTCAAGCGCGGGGGCGGGAGTCACAGATACGCAGTATTTT. The full variable domain, with the rest looked up from reference TRBV5-1 and TRBJ2-3, is KAGVTQTPRYLIKTRGQQVTLSCSPISGHRSVSWYQQTPGQGLQFLFEYFSETQRNKGNFPGRFSGRQFSNSRSEMNVSTLELGDSALYLCASSAGAGVTDTQYFGPGTRLTVL.

This chain joins TRBV7-2 and TRBJ1-5, with unresolved D. This CDR3 contains 15 residues. V lost 5 bases to trimming and J lost 3 bases, with 14 bases between them. From germline, CDR1 is SGHTA and CDR2 FQGNSA. The CDR3 DNA sequence: TGTGCCAGCAGCCGTTTCGACACGCACAATCAGCCCCAGCATTTT. Encoded protein: CASSRFDTHNQPQHF.

The chain combines TRBV7-8 with TRBJ2-7, with D perhaps TRBD1 (6 bases). The ends were cut back, 5 bases at V and 3 bases at J, with 14 bases in the middle. Germline CDR1 and CDR2: SGHVS and FQNEAQ. The CDR3 is 14 amino acids. The CDR3 loop reads CASSPITQGYEQYF. The DNA of the CDR3 is TGTGCCAGCAGCCCTATAACACAGGGCTACGAGCAGTACTTC.

V is TRBV14 and J is TRBJ2-2; 8 nucleotides match TRBD2. The CDR3 length is 17 residues. Germline-derived CDR1 and CDR2 are SGHDN and FVKESK. V lost 4 bases and J lost 6; bases outside the gene matches: 13. In nucleotides, the CDR3 is TGTGCCAGCAGCCGCCTTACAGCGGGAGCTTCGGCCGGGGAGCTGTTTTTT. It codes for CASSRLTAGASAGELFF.

This clone appeared many times. The rearrangement uses TRBV30 and TRBJ1-4; D is undetermined. The CDR3 totals 16 residues. The V gene lost 1 base and the J gene lost 3 bases, with 15 bases spanning the gap. CDR1 and CDR2 from the germline V gene are GTSNPN and SVGIG (reference sequence). Here the CDR3 reads CAWSGTSGSPNEKLFF. The CDR3 DNA sequence: TGTGCCTGGAGTGGAACATCGGGGAGTCCTAATGAAAAACTGTTTTTT.

This clone was observed once. This chain links TRBV12-3 or TRBV12-4 with TRBJ2-7; no reliable D call. The CDR3 has 12 residues. The V gene lost 1 base and the J gene lost 3 bases, with 4 bases spanning the gap. The CDR3 reads CASSLVRYEQYF. As DNA, the CDR3 is TGTGCCAGCAGTTTAGTCCGCTACGAGCAGTACTTC.

V and J are TRBV30 and TRBJ2-7; 11 positions agree with TRBD2. The CDR3 runs 16 residues. The junction had 10 bases not matched to a gene; V was cut back by 3 bases and J by 3 bases. The germline CDR1 and CDR2 sequences are GTSNPN and SVGIG (reference sequence). The CDR3: CAWRRPGLAEVYEQYF. The CDR3 nucleotides read TGTGCCTGGAGGAGACCGGGACTAGCGGAAGTCTACGAGCAGTACTTC. Filled out from reference TRBV30 and TRBJ2-7, the complete variable domain reads SQTIHQWPATLVQPVGSPLSLECTVEGTSNPNLYWYRQAAGRGLQLLFYSVGIGQISSEVPQNLSASRPQDRQFILSSKKLLLSDSGFYLCAWRRPGLAEVYEQYFGPGTRLTVT.

In DNA, the CDR3 is TGTGCCAGCAGTTTCGGGACAGGGGCCCTCTATGGCTACACCTTC. Translated: CASSFGTGALYGYTF. The J gene is TRBJ1-2, the V gene TRBV28, with 10 bases aligning to TRBD1. This CDR3 region has 15 residues. With 3 bases clipped from V and 4 bases from J, the junction kept 5 bases outside the gene matches. The V gene's germline CDR1 is MDHEN and CDR2 SYDVKM.

The chain employs TRBV3-1 (or the pseudogene TRBV3-2) and TRBJ2-3; 7 positions agree with TRBD2. This CDR3 has 16 residues. The germline CDR1 and CDR2 sequences are LGHDT and YNNKEL (reference sequence). With 4 bases clipped from V and 0 bases from J, the junction kept 7 bases outside the gene matches. The CDR3: CASSPLSSGSTDTQYF. The CDR3 region has the DNA TGTGCCAGCAGCCCGCTGTCTAGCGGTAGCACAGATACGCAGTATTTT.

The chain has TRBV18 and TRBJ2-5, with D possibly TRBD1 on 5 matching bases. V lost 1 base and J lost 4, with 16 bases in between. Germline loops: CDR1 KGHSH, CDR2 LQKENI. The CDR3 is made up of 16 amino acids. CDR3 loop: CASSPLSPPRVETQYF. The DNA of the CDR3 is TGTGCCAGCTCACCACTATCCCCCCCCAGGGTAGAGACCCAGTACTTC. The full variable domain, with the rest looked up from reference TRBV18 and TRBJ2-5, is NAGVMQNPRHLVRRRGQEARLRCSPMKGHSHVYWYRQLPEEGLKFMVYLQKENIIDESGMPKERFSAEFPKEGPSILRIQQVVRGDSAAYFCASSPLSPPRVETQYFGPGTRLLVL.

The chain joins TRBV5-1 to TRBJ2-3, with no clear D. The CDR3 loop spans 14 amino acids. Between the trimmed V and J ends, which lost 2 bases and 0 bases, there was a span of 7 bases. Germline lookup yields CDR1 SGHRS and CDR2 YFSETQ. The DNA of the CDR3 is TGCGCCAGCAGCTTTCACTCGAGCACAGATACGCAGTATTTT. Protein product: CASSFHSSTDTQYF. Full variable domain (rest looked up from reference TRBV5-1 and TRBJ2-3): KAGVTQTPRYLIKTRGQQVTLSCSPISGHRSVSWYQQTPGQGLQFLFEYFSETQRNKGNFPGRFSGRQFSNSRSEMNVSTLELGDSALYLCASSFHSSTDTQYFGPGTRLTVL.

CDR3 loop: CAWADRGSTEAFF. CDR3 nucleotides: TGTGCCTGGGCGGACAGGGGGAGCACTGAAGCTTTCTTT. The rearrangement uses TRBV30 and TRBJ1-1; TRBD1 matches 10 bases. The V segment lost 5 bases and the J segment 4 bases; nucleotides outside the gene matches: 4. Germline V gives CDR1 GTSNPN, CDR2 SVGIG (reference sequence). The CDR3 sequence is 13 residues long.

This chain connects TRBV18 to TRBJ2-1; D remains ambiguous. CDR3 size: 14 residues. The germline gives CDR1 KGHSH, CDR2 LQKENI. V was shortened by 6 bases and J by 0 bases, with 9 bases between the two germline ends. The chain's CDR3 is CASSSPVSYNEQFF. CDR3 DNA: TGTGCCAGCTCCTCACCGGTCTCCTACAATGAGCAGTTCTTC.

V is TRBV30 and J is TRBJ1-4; D might be TRBD1 (6 bases). The CDR3 has 14 amino acids. The V and J ends lost 8 bases and 0 bases respectively, with 13 bases between them. Germline CDR1 reads GTSNPN; CDR2 reads SVGIG (reference sequence). Here the CDR3 DNA reads TGTGCCGGGCACCCAGGGGCAACTAATGAAAAACTGTTTTTT. Encoded protein: CAGHPGATNEKLFF.